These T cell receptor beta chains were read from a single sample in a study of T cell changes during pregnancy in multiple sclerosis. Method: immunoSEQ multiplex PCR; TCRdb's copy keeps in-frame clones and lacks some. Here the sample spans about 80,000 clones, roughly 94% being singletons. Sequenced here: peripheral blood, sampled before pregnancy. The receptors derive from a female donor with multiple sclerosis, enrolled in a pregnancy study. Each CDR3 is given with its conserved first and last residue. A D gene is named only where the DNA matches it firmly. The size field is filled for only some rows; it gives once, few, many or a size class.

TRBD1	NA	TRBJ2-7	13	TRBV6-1	TGTGCCAGCATGGGGACAGGGGTCAACGAGCAGTACTTC	CASMGTGVNEQYF
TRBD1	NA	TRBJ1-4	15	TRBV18	TGTGCCAGCTCCCAGAGGACAGGGGAAGTGGAAAAACTGTTTTTT	CASSQRTGEVEKLFF
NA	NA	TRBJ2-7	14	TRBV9	TGTGCCAGCAGCGTAGCGGCGGACTCCTACGAGCAGTACTTC	CASSVAADSYEQYF
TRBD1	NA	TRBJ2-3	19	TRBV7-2	TGTGCCAGCAGCCCAGACCGACTGACCAAGACAGGGGGGGAAGATACGCAGTATTTT	CASSPDRLTKTGGEDTQYF
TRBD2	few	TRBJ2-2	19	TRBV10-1	TGCGCCAGCAGTGAGTCGTTATGGGGACTAGCGGGACTGACCGGGGAGCTGTTTTTT	CASSESLWGLAGLTGELFF
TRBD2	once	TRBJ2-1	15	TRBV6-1	TGTGCCAGCGAAGGACGGGGGGACTCCTACAATGAGCAGTTCTTC	CASEGRGDSYNEQFF
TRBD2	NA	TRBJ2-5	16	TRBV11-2	TGTGCCAGCAGCTTAGATATAGCTAGCGGGGAAGAGACCCAGTACTTC	CASSLDIASGEETQYF
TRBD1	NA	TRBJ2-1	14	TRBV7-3	TGTGCCAGCAGCGCGGGACAGGGGAGCAATGAGCAGTTCTTC	CASSAGQGSNEQFF
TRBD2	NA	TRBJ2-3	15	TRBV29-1	TGCAGCGTTGATACTCCTAGCGGGGGCACAGATACGCAGTATTTT	CSVDTPSGGTDTQYF
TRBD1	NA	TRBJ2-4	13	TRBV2	TGTGCCAGCAAGGAGACAGGGGTAAACATTCAGTACTTC	CASKETGVNIQYF
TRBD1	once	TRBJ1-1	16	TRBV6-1	TGTGCCAGCAGTGAAGCGGTCGGACAGGGGGACACTGAAGCTTTCTTT	CASSEAVGQGDTEAFF
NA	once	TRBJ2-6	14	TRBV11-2	TGTGCCAGCAGGAAAGCCTCTGGGGCCAACGTCCTGACTTTC	CASRKASGANVLTF
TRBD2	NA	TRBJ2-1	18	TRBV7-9	TGTGCCAGCAGCTCCGGGACTAGCGGGGGGCTATCCTACAATGAGCAGTTCTTC	CASSSGTSGGLSYNEQFF
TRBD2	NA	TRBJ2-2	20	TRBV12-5	TGTGCTAGTGGTTTGGTACAGGGTGGTCTAGCGGGGTATCGCACCGGGGAGCTGTTTTTT	CASGLVQGGLAGYRTGELFF
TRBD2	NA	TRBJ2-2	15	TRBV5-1	TGCGCCAGCGACCGGGGGGTAACTGGCACCGGGGAGCTGTTTTTT	CASDRGVTGTGELFF
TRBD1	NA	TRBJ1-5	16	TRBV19	TGTGCCAGTAGTATTCCGGGACAGGGGAGAGGTCAGCCCCAGCATTTT	CASSIPGQGRGQPQHF
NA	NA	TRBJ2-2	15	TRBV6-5	TGTGCCAGCAGAGAAACATTCATGAACACCGGGGAGCTGTTTTTT	CASRETFMNTGELFF
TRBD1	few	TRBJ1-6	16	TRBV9	TGTGCCAGCAGCCCCGACCCCGGGACAGCGAATTCACCCCTCCACTTT	CASSPDPGTANSPLHF
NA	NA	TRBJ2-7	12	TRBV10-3	TGTGCCATCAGTGCCGACAGCTACGAGCAGTACTTC	CAISADSYEQYF
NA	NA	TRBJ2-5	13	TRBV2	TGTGCCAGCGCAACTAGGGGGGGAGAGACCCAGTACTTC	CASATRGGETQYF
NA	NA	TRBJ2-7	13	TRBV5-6	TGTGCCAGCAGCTTGGGACGGACTTACGAGCAGTACTTC	CASSLGRTYEQYF
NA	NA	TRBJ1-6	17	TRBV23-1	TGCGCCAGCTACCTAGACCCTCCCTGCTCCTATAATTCACCCCTCCACTTT	CASYLDPPCSYNSPLHF
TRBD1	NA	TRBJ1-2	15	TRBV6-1	TGTGCCAGCAGCCAGGGGGTGGGGGGCGGCTATGGCTACACCTTC	CASSQGVGGGYGYTF
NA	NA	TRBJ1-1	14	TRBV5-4	TGTGCCAGCAGCTCAGCAACAGTGAACACTGAAGCTTTCTTT	CASSSATVNTEAFF
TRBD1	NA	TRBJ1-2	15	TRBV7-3	TGTGCCAGCAGCAAGACCGGGACAGAAGGCTATGGCTACACCTTC	CASSKTGTEGYGYTF
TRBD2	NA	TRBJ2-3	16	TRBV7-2	TGTGCCAGCAACCCACTTGGCGGGGGGGCCTCAGATACGCAGTATTTT	CASNPLGGGASDTQYF
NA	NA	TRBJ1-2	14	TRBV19	TGTGCCAGTAGTATGGTAGTCACTAACTATGGCTACACCTTC	CASSMVVTNYGYTF
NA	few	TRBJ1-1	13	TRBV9	TGTGCCAGCAGCGTAGCTCCGGGGGGTGAAGCTTTCTTT	CASSVAPGGEAFF
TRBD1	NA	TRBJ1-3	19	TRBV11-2	TGTGCCAGCAGCGCAAGAGTACAGGGGGCCCAAAGCTCTGGAAACACCATATATTTT	CASSARVQGAQSSGNTIYF
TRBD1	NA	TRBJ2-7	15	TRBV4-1	TGCGCCAGCAGCCAAGAGGGACAGGGCGCCTACGAGCAGTACTTC	CASSQEGQGAYEQYF
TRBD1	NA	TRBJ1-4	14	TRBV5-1	TGCGCCAGCAGCTTGACAGGGGCGGGTGAAAAACTGTTTTTT	CASSLTGAGEKLFF
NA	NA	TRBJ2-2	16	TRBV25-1	TGTGCCAGCAGTGGAGTAGGGCGGGAGAACACCGGGGAGCTGTTTTTT	CASSGVGRENTGELFF
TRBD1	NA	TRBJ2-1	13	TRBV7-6	TGTGCCAGCAGCCAGGGGACAGCCCATGAGCAGTTCTTC	CASSQGTAHEQFF
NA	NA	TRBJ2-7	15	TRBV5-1	TGCGCCAGCAGCTTGGCCGGAAACGGAGCCTACGAGCAGTACTTC	CASSLAGNGAYEQYF
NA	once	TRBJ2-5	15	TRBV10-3	TGTGCCATCAGAGACTCTGGGGCTTTTGACGAGACCCAGTACTTC	CAIRDSGAFDETQYF
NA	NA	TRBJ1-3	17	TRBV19	TGTGCCAGTAGCAATTGGAGGACTCCTATTCCTGGAAACACCATATATTTT	CASSNWRTPIPGNTIYF
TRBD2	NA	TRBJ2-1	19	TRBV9	TGTGCCAGCAGCGTAGGGGCTAGCGGGGGACAATTCTCCTACAATGAGCAGTTCTTC	CASSVGASGGQFSYNEQFF
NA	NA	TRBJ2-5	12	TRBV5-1	TGCGCCAGCAGCCAGTACCAAGAGACCCAGTACTTC	CASSQYQETQYF
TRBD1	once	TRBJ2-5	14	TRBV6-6	TGTGCCAGCAGACGGGACAGGGGGCGGGTGACCCAGTACTTC	CASRRDRGRVTQYF
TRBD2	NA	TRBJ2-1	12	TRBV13	TGTGCCAGCAGCTACGGGGGGGCCGGTTGGTTCTTC	CASSYGGAGWFF
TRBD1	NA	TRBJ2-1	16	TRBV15	TGTGCCACCAGCAGAGGGGAGGGACAGGGGGCTCGTGAGCAGTTCTTC	CATSRGEGQGAREQFF
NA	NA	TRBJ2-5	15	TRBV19	TGTGCCAGTAGTCCGGACAGGGAGGGGGCAGAGACCCAGTACTTC	CASSPDREGAETQYF
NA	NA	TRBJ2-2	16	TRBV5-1	TGCGCCAGCAGCTTGATTCCGGGACAGAACACCGGGGAGCTGTTTTTT	CASSLIPGQNTGELFF
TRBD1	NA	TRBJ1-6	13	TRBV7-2	TGTGCCAGCGTCGACAGGGCCAATTCACCCCTCCACTTT	CASVDRANSPLHF
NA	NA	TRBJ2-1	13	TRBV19	TGTGCCAGTAGTCCCCAGGGGGGCGGTGAGCAGTTCTTC	CASSPQGGGEQFF
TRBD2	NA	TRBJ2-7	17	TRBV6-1	TGTGCCAGCAGTGAAGTAGACCCTCTGAGCGGGGGGCACGAGCAGTACTTC	CASSEVDPLSGGHEQYF
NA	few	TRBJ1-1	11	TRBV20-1	TGCAGTGCTAGAGGTGACAGCGAAGCTTTCTTT	CSARGDSEAFF
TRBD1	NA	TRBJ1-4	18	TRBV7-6	TGTGCCAGCACTCATTCACAGGGGCGAGTCATAACTAATGAAAAACTGTTTTTT	CASTHSQGRVITNEKLFF
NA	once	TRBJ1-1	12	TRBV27	TGTGCCAGCAGTTTTGAGGGAACTGAAGCTTTCTTT	CASSFEGTEAFF
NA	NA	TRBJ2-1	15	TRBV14	TGTGCCAGCAGCCAAGTTACTAGCTCCTACAATGAGCAGTTCTTC	CASSQVTSSYNEQFF
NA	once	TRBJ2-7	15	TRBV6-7	TGTGCCAGCAGTTACTCGACCCAGGGTCGTTGCGAGCAGTACTTC	CASSYSTQGRCEQYF
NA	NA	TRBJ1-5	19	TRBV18	TGTGCCAGCTCACCACCGGGACGGTGGACAGCACTTAGCAATCAGCCCCAGCATTTT	CASSPPGRWTALSNQPQHF
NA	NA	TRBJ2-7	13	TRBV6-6	TGTGCCAGCAGTTACGGACAGCAAAACGAGCAGTACTTC	CASSYGQQNEQYF
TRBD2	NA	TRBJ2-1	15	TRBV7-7	TGTGCTAGCAGCCTTAGCGGGGGATCATCGGATGAGCAGTTCTTC	CASSLSGGSSDEQFF